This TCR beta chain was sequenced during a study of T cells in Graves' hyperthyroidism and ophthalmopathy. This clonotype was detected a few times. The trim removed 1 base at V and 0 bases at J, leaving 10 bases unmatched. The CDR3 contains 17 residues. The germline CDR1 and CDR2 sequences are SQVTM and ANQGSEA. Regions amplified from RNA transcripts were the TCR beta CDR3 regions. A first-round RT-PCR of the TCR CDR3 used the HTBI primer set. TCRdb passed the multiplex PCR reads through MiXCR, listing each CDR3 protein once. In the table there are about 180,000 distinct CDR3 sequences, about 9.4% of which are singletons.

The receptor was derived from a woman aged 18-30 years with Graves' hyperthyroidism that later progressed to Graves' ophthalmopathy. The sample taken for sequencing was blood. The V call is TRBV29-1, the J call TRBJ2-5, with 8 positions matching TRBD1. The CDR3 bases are TGCAGCGTTGAAGTAGGGGCAGGGGGCCCGTACCAAGAGACCCAGTACTTC. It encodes CSVEVGAGGPYQETQYF.